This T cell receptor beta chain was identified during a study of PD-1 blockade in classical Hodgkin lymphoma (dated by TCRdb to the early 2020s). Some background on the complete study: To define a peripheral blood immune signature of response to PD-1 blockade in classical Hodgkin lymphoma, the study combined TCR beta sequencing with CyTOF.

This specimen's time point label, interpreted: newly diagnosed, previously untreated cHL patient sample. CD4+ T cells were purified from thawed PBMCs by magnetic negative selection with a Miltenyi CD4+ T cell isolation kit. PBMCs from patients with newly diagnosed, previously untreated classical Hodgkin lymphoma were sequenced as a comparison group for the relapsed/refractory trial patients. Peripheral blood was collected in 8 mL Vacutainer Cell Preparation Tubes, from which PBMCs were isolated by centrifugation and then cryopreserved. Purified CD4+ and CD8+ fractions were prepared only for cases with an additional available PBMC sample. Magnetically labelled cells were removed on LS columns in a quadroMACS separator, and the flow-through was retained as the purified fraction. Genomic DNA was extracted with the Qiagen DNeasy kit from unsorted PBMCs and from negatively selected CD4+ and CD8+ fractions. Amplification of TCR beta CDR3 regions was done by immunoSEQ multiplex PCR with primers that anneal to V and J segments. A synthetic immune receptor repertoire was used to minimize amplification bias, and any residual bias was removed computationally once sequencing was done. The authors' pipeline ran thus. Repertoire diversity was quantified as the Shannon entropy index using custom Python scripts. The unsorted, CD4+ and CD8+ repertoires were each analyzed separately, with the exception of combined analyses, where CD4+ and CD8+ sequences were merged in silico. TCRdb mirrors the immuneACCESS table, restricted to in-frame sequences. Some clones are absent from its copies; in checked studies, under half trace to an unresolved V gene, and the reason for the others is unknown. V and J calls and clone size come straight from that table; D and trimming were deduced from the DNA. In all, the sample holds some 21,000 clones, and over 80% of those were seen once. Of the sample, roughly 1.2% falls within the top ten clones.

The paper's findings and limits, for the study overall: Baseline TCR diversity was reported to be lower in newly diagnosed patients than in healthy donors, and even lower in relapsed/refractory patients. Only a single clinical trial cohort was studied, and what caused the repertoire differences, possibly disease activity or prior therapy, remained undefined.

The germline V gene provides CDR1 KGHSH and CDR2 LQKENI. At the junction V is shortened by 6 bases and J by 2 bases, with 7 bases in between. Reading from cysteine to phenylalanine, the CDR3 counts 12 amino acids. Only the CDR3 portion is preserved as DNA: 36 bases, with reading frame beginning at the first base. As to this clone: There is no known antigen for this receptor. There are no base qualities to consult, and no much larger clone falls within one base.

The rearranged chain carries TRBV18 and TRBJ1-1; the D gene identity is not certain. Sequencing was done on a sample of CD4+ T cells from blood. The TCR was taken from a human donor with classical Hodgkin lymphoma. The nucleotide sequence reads TGTGCCAGCTCCCTCATCAACACTGAAGCTTTCTTT. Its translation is CASSLINTEAFF.